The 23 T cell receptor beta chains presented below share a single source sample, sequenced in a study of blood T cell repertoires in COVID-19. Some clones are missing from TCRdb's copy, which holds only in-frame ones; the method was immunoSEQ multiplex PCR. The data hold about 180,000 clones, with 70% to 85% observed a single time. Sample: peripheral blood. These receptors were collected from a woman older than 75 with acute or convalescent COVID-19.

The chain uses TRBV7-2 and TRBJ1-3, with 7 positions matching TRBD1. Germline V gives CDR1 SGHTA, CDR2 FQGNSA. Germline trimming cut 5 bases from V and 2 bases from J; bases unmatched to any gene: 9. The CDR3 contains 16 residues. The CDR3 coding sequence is TGTGCCAGCAGCCCGGACAGGTTGGGGGCTGGAAACACCATATATTTT. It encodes CASSPDRLGAGNTIYF.

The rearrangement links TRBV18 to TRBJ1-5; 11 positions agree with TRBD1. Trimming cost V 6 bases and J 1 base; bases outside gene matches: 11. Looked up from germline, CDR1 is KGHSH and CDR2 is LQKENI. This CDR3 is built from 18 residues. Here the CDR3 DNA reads TGTGCCAGCTCCCGTGGGACAGGGGGTCTCTTAAGCAATCAGCCCCAGCATTTT. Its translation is CASSRGTGGLLSNQPQHF. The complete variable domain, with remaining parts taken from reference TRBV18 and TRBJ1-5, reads NAGVMQNPRHLVRRRGQEARLRCSPMKGHSHVYWYRQLPEEGLKFMVYLQKENIIDESGMPKERFSAEFPKEGPSILRIQQVVRGDSAAYFCASSRGTGGLLSNQPQHFGDGTRLSIL.

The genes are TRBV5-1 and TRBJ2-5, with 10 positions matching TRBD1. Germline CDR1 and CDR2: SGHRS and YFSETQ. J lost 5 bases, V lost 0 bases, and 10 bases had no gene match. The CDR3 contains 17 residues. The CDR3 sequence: CASSLAPGQGKGETQYF. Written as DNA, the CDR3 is TGCGCCAGCAGCTTGGCGCCGGGACAGGGGAAAGGGGAGACCCAGTACTTC.

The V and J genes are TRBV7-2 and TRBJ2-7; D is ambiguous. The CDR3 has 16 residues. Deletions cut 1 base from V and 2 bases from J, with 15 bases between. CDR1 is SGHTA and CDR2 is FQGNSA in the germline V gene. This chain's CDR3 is CASSLGSAPAPYEQYF. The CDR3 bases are TGTGCCAGCAGCTTAGGCAGCGCCCCGGCCCCCTACGAGCAGTACTTC.

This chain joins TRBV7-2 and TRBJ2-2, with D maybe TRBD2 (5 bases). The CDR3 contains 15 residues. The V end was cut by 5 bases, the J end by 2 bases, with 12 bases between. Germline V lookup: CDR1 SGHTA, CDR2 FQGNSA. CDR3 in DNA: TGTGCCAGCAGCCAAGGGCCGGGAAACACCGGGGAGCTGTTTTTT. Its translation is CASSQGPGNTGELFF.

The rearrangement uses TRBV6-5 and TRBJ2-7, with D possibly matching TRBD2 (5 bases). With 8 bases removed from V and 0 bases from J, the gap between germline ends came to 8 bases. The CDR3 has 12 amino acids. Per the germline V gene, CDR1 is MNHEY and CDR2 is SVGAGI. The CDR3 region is CASGLNSYEQYF. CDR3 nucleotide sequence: TGTGCCAGCGGACTGAACTCCTACGAGCAGTACTTC.

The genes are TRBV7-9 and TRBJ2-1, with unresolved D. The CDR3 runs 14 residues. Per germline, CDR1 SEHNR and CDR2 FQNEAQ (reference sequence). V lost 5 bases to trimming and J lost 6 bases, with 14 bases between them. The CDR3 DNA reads TGTGCCAGCAGCCCCTCCGGCGGCCGCAATGAGCAGTTCTTC. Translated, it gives CASSPSGGRNEQFF.

CDR3 nucleotides: TGTGCCAGCACCCTTACGGGGTCTGCAGGGGCCAACGTCCTGACTTTC. Translated, it gives CASTLTGSAGANVLTF. The V gene is TRBV3-1 (or the pseudogene TRBV3-2), the J gene TRBJ2-6; a weak D match, TRBD2 (5 bases). The CDR3 sequence is 16 residues long. The germline CDR1 and CDR2 sequences are LGHDT and YNNKEL (reference sequence). Trimming cost V 7 bases and J 4 bases, with 17 bases left between them.

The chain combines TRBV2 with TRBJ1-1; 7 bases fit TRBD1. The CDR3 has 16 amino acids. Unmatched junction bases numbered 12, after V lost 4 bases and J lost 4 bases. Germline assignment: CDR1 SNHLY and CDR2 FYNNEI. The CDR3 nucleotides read TGTGCCAGCAGTGGAGACAGGGTAACGGTGCGCACTGAAGCTTTCTTT. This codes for CASSGDRVTVRTEAFF.

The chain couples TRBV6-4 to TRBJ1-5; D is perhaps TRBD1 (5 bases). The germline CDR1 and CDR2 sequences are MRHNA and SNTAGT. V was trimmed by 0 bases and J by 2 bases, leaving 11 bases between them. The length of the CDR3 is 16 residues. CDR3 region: CASSDSGTGGNQPQHF. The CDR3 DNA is TGTGCCAGCAGTGACTCCGGGACGGGGGGCAATCAGCCCCAGCATTTT.

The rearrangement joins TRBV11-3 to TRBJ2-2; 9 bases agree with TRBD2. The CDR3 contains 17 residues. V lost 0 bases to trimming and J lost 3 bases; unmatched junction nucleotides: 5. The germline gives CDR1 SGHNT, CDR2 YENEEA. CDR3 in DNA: TGTGCCAGCAGCTTAGATCGGGCTAGCGGGGACACCGGGGAGCTGTTTTTT. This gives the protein CASSLDRASGDTGELFF.

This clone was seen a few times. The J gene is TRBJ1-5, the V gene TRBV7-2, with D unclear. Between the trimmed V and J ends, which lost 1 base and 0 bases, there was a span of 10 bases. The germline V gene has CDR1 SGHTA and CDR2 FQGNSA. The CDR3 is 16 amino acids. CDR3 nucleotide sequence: TGTGCCAGCAGCTTAGTTTCAGGATATAGCAATCAGCCCCAGCATTTT. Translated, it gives CASSLVSGYSNQPQHF. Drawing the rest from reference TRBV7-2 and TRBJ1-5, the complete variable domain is GAGVSQSPSNKVTEKGKDVELRCDPISGHTALYWYRQSLGQGLEFLIYFQGNSAPDKSGLPSDRFSAERTGGSVSTLTIQRTQQEDSAVYLCASSLVSGYSNQPQHFGDGTRLSIL.

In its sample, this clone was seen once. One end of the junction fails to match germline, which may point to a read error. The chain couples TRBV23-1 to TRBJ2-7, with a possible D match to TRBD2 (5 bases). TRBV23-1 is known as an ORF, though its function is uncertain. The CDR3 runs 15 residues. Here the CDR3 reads CASSPPEDASSEQYF. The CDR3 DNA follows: TGCGCCAGCAGTCCCCCGGAGGACGCATCCTCCGAGCAGTACTTC.

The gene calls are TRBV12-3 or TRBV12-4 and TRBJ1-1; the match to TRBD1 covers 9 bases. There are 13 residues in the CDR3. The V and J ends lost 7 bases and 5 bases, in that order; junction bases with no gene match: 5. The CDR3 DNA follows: TGTGCCAGCACTTTGACAGGGGGGACTGAAGCTTTCTTT. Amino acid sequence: CASTLTGGTEAFF.

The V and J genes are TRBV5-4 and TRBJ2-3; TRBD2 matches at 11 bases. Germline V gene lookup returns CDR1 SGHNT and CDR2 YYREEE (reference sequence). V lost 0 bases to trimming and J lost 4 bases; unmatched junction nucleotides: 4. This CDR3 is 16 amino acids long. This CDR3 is CASSLASGGIPDTQYF. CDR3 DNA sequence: TGTGCCAGCAGCTTGGCTAGCGGGGGGATTCCAGATACGCAGTATTTT.

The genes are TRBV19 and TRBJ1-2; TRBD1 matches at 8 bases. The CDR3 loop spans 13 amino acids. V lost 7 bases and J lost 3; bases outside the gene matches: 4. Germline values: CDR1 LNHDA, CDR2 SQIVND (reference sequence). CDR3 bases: TGTGCCAGTAATACAGGGGGGTACTATGGCTACACCTTC. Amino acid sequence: CASNTGGYYGYTF.

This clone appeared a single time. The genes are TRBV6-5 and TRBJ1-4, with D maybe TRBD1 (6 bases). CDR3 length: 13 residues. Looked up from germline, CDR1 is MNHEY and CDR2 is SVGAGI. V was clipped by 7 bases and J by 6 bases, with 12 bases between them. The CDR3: CASKTGTYEKLFF. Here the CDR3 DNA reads TGTGCCAGCAAAACAGGGACCTATGAAAAACTGTTTTTT.

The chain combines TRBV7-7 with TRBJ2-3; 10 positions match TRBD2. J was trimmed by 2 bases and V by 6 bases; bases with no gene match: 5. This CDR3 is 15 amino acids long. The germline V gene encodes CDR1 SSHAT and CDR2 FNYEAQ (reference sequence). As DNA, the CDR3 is TGTGCCAGCAGTCCCGGACTAGCGGACACAGATACGCAGTATTTT. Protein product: CASSPGLADTDTQYF.

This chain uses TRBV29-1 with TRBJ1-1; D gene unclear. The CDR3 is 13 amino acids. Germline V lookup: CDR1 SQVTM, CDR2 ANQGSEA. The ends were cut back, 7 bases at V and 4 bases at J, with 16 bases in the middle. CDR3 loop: CSGQGSGGTEAFF. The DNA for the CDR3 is TGCAGCGGCCAAGGCTCTGGCGGCACTGAAGCTTTCTTT.

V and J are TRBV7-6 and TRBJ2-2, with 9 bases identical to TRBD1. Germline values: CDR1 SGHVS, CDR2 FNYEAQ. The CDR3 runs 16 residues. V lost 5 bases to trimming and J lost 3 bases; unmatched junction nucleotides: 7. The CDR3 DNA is TGTGCCAGCAGCCCCTCGACAGGGGGATACACCGGGGAGCTGTTTTTT. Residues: CASSPSTGGYTGELFF.

The CDR3 sequence: CASRNRESTGELFF. For the CDR3, the DNA is TGTGCCAGTAGAAACAGGGAATCCACCGGGGAGCTGTTTTTT. V and J are TRBV25-1 and TRBJ2-2; D possibly corresponds to TRBD1 (6 bases). This CDR3 contains 14 residues. CDR1 and CDR2 from the germline V gene are MGHDK and SYGVNS. Deletions cut 9 bases from V and 4 bases from J, with 15 bases between.

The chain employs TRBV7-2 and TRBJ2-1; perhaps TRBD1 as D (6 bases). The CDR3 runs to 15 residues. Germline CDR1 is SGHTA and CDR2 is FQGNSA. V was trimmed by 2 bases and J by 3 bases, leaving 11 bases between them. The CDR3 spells CASSLSQGNYNEQFF. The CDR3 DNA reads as TGTGCCAGCAGCTTAAGCCAGGGGAACTACAATGAGCAGTTCTTC.

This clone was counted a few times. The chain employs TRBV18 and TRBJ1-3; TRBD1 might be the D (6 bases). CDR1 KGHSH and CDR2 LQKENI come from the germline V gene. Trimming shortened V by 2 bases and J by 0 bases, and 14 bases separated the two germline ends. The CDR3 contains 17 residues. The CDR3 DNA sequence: TGTGCCAGCTCACCATTTGTTTCGGACAGCTCTGGAAACACCATATATTTT. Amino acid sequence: CASSPFVSDSSGNTIYF. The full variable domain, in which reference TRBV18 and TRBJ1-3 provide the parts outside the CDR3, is NAGVMQNPRHLVRRRGQEARLRCSPMKGHSHVYWYRQLPEEGLKFMVYLQKENIIDESGMPKERFSAEFPKEGPSILRIQQVVRGDSAAYFCASSPFVSDSSGNTIYFGEGSWLTVV.